This T cell receptor beta chain was captured by sequencing in a study of siplizumab effects on memory and regulatory T cells. This CDR3 has 16 amino acids. The ends were cut back, 0 bases at V and 2 bases at J, with 11 bases in the middle. In germline, CDR1 is LGHNA, CDR2 YNFKEQ. This clone was counted a few times. Here immunoSEQ multiplex PCR was the method, and the copy in TCRdb shows in-frame clones only, minus some. The data contain some 6,000 clones, around 58% of them singletons. The chain employs TRBV4-2 and TRBJ2-1, with D possibly TRBD2 on 6 matching bases. Material: effector memory CD8+ T cells sorted from blood. Subset specified: unstimulated CD8+ effector memory T cells. The receptor's source is a human donor in good health. CDR3 region: CASSQEGGGTYNEQFF. CDR3 DNA sequence: TGTGCCAGCAGCCAAGAGGGGGGAGGAACCTACAATGAGCAGTTCTTC.